Listed here are 28 T cell receptor beta chains from one sample, sequenced in a study of control samples from healthy donors and cancer patients. Assay: immunoSEQ multiplex PCR; the TCRdb copy retains only in-frame clones and omits some. The sample consists of about 51,000 clones, 80% of them appearing once. Sequenced sample: blood. All receptors come from a man between 65 and 85 years old in good health.

The J gene is TRBJ1-1, the V gene TRBV5-6, with 7 nucleotides matching TRBD1. Germline values: CDR1 SGHDT, CDR2 YYEEEE. The CDR3 contains 13 residues. V was clipped by 3 bases and J by 5 bases; unmatched bases: 4. This CDR3 is CASSWGQRTEAFF. In DNA, the CDR3 is TGTGCCAGCAGCTGGGGACAGCGGACTGAAGCTTTCTTT.

V and J are TRBV7-2 and TRBJ1-1; TRBD1 matches 8 bases. CDR1 is SGHTA, CDR2 FQGNSA, per germline. Germline trimming cut 5 bases from V and 4 bases from J; bases unmatched to any gene: 6. This CDR3 is built from 14 residues. For the CDR3, the DNA is TGTGCCAGCAGCGTCAGGGGGCTAGGCACTGAAGCTTTCTTT. Translating gives CASSVRGLGTEAFF.

The chain is built from TRBV5-1 and TRBJ2-5; D remains ambiguous. In germline, CDR1 is SGHRS, CDR2 YFSETQ. V was pared by 1 base and J by 0 bases, with 16 bases between. There are 17 residues in the CDR3. The CDR3 spells CASSLFGPVGYQETQYF. The DNA for the CDR3 is TGCGCCAGCAGCTTGTTCGGGCCGGTGGGGTACCAAGAGACCCAGTACTTC.

The gene calls are TRBV9 and TRBJ2-7; D gene ambiguous. This CDR3 region has 15 residues. CDR1 is SGDLS and CDR2 is YYNGEE in the germline V gene. Deletions cut 0 bases from V and 2 bases from J, with 12 bases between. The CDR3: CASSVDPYGTYEQYF. CDR3 sequence (DNA): TGTGCCAGCAGCGTAGACCCGTACGGAACCTACGAGCAGTACTTC.

V and J are TRBV10-1 and TRBJ2-2; D tentatively fits TRBD1 or TRBD2 (5 bases each). V lost 0 bases to trimming and J lost 1 base, with 9 bases between them. CDR3 size: 16 residues. The germline CDR1 and CDR2 sequences are WNHNN and SYGVQD (reference sequence). The CDR3 is CASSESLGVNTGELFF. In nucleotides, the CDR3 is TGCGCCAGCAGTGAGTCTCTGGGGGTGAACACCGGGGAGCTGTTTTTT.

The chain combines TRBV28 with TRBJ2-1, with 8 bases matching TRBD1. The germline V gene encodes CDR1 MDHEN and CDR2 SYDVKM. The CDR3 runs 17 residues. V lost 7 bases to trimming and J lost 9 bases; unmatched junction nucleotides: 20. The CDR3 protein is CASKGLNRDRRTSEQFF. The CDR3 nucleotides are TGTGCCAGCAAGGGGCTGAATAGGGACAGGCGAACCAGTGAGCAGTTCTTC.

J is TRBJ2-3 and V is TRBV7-6; D is perhaps TRBD2 (6 bases). Germline CDR1 SGHVS, CDR2 FNYEAQ. The length of the CDR3 is 15 residues. Trimming took off 2 bases at V and 0 bases at J, with 9 bases between the two ends. CDR3 protein: CASSLYGTSTDTQYF. In DNA, the CDR3 is TGTGCCAGCAGCTTATACGGGACTAGCACAGATACGCAGTATTTT.

The chain is built from TRBV2 and TRBJ2-2; possible D gene TRBD2, 6 bases. V shed 5 bases and J shed 6 bases, with 10 bases lying between them. This CDR3 contains 13 residues. Germline V gene sequence: CDR1 SNHLY, CDR2 FYNNEI. The CDR3 DNA is TGTGCCAGCAGTCTTACTAGCCCCGGGGAGCTGTTTTTT. Translating gives CASSLTSPGELFF.

This clone has just a few counts. The genes are TRBV30 and TRBJ2-2, with a weak D call TRBD1 (6 bases). The V gene lost 6 bases and the J gene lost 0 bases, with 11 bases spanning the gap. Germline V gives CDR1 GTSNPN, CDR2 SVGIG (reference sequence). This CDR3 region has 14 residues. CDR3 coding DNA: TGTGCCTGCCGTGGGGACACGAACACCGGGGAGCTGTTTTTT. Translated, it gives CACRGDTNTGELFF.

This chain connects TRBV5-4 to TRBJ2-7; 7 bases map to TRBD1. J was trimmed by 2 bases and V by 2 bases; bases with no gene match: 4. This CDR3 comprises 14 residues. CDR1 is SGHNT and CDR2 is YYREEE in the germline V gene (reference sequence). CDR3 coding DNA: TGTGCCAGCAGCTTTGGGGACAGACCCTACGAGCAGTACTTC. Protein product: CASSFGDRPYEQYF.

V is TRBV6-6 and J is TRBJ1-1; unclear D gene. V shed 4 bases and J shed 10 bases, with 10 bases lying between them. CDR3 length equals 11 residues. The germline V gene encodes CDR1 MNHNY and CDR2 SVGAGI (reference sequence). CDR3 in amino acids: CASSSVSGAFF. The CDR3 DNA follows: TGTGCCAGCAGTTCCGTCTCCGGAGCTTTCTTT.

The chain employs TRBV19 and TRBJ2-1, with D perhaps given as TRBD1 or TRBD2 (5 bases each). CDR3 size: 12 residues. Germline lookup yields CDR1 LNHDA and CDR2 SQIVND (reference sequence). V was shortened by 7 bases and J by 6 bases, with 10 bases between the two germline ends. For the CDR3, the DNA is TGTGCCAGTATGGGGGTCGTCAATGAGCAGTTCTTC. Its translation is CASMGVVNEQFF.

The chain employs TRBV2 and TRBJ2-5; no clear D gene. Germline V gene data show CDR1 as SNHLY and CDR2 as FYNNEI. The CDR3 totals 15 residues. Trimming pared 6 bases from V and 1 base from J, leaving 15 bases between. The CDR3 sequence is CASRASLIAQETQYF. The CDR3 DNA sequence: TGTGCCAGCAGGGCCTCCCTCATTGCCCAAGAGACCCAGTACTTC.

The chain couples TRBV6-6 to TRBJ1-2, with no clear D. V lost 2 bases to trimming and J lost 7 bases, with 5 bases between them. This CDR3 contains 11 residues. Germline V gene data show CDR1 as MNHNY and CDR2 as SVGAGI (reference sequence). CDR3 in amino acids: CASSYRVGYTF. Here the CDR3 DNA reads TGTGCCAGCAGTTACAGGGTTGGCTACACCTTC.

The chain links TRBV6-5 to TRBJ2-5; 7 bases map to TRBD1. Germline CDR1 and CDR2: MNHEY and SVGAGI. This CDR3 is built from 13 residues. After removal of 7 bases from V and 2 bases from J, the junction contained 4 bases not matched to a gene. The CDR3 reads CASNRDRQETQYF. DNA for the CDR3: TGTGCCAGCAATCGGGACAGACAAGAGACCCAGTACTTC.

V usage is TRBV28 and J usage is TRBJ1-1; tentatively, D is TRBD1 (5 bases). In germline, CDR1 is MDHEN, CDR2 SYDVKM. The CDR3 loop spans 14 amino acids. V was shortened by 3 bases and J by 4 bases, with 12 bases between the two germline ends. CDR3 protein: CASSFGGAPTEAFF. Written as DNA, the CDR3 is TGTGCCAGCAGTTTCGGAGGGGCGCCCACTGAAGCTTTCTTT.

The chain joins TRBV10-2 to TRBJ1-4; D is undetermined. Germline values: CDR1 WSHSY, CDR2 SAAADI. Trimming stripped 4 bases from V and 6 bases from J, with 15 bases between. This CDR3 contains 15 residues. In DNA, the CDR3 is TGCGCCAGCAGTGGGGCCGGGATTAGATATGAAAAACTGTTTTTT. It encodes CASSGAGIRYEKLFF.

The chain combines TRBV25-1 with TRBJ2-1; D gene uncertain. The V gene lost 5 bases and the J gene lost 5 bases, with 13 bases spanning the gap. The CDR3 runs 14 residues. The germline CDR1 and CDR2 sequences are MGHDK and SYGVNS. The DNA for the CDR3 is TGTGCCAGCAGTCCCCCCAGCTGGGACAATGAGCAGTTCTTC. It encodes CASSPPSWDNEQFF.

This clone was seen a handful of times. The junction and the germline gene differ at one end; a read error may be behind it. The V and J genes are TRBV7-7 and TRBJ2-1; D call uncertain. Germline values: CDR1 SSHAT, CDR2 FNYEAQ (reference sequence). The CDR3 loop spans 14 amino acids. CDR3 DNA sequence: TGTGCTAGCAGCTTACAGAGTTTGGGTAGCGAGCAGTTCTTC. Its protein is CASSLQSLGSEQFF.

This sequence joins TRBV28 and TRBJ1-6; D remains ambiguous. This CDR3 region has 11 residues. The V end lost 5 bases, the J end lost 10 bases, and 6 bases lay between the germline ends. CDR1 MDHEN and CDR2 SYDVKM come from the germline V gene. The CDR3 bases are TGTGCCAGCAGTGGAGGATCACCCCTCCACTTT. Translating it yields CASSGGSPLHF.

The chain is built from TRBV6-5 and TRBJ2-3; the match to TRBD1 covers 9 bases. The germline gives CDR1 MNHEY, CDR2 SVGAGI. V was clipped by 0 bases and J by 9 bases; unmatched bases: 7. This CDR3 region has 15 residues. DNA for the CDR3: TGTGCCAGCAGTTACTCGGGAGACAGGGGGAGCACGCAGTATTTT. It is translated as CASSYSGDRGSTQYF.

This chain links TRBV28 with TRBJ1-5; D is unresolved. V gave up 5 bases and J gave up 5 bases, with 7 bases separating them. This CDR3 is built from 12 residues. Germline lookup yields CDR1 MDHEN and CDR2 SYDVKM. DNA for the CDR3: TGTGCCAGCAGTCCTGGGGATCAGCCCCAGCATTTT. Translating gives CASSPGDQPQHF.

V gene TRBV5-1 combines with J gene TRBJ2-5; 7 bases fit TRBD2. This CDR3 is 17 amino acids long. J lost 3 bases, V lost 4 bases, and 15 bases had no gene match. The germline CDR1 and CDR2 sequences are SGHRS and YFSETQ. CDR3 sequence reads: CASSTSRSGLKKETQYF. The CDR3 nucleotides read TGCGCCAGCAGCACATCAAGGTCGGGACTAAAAAAAGAGACCCAGTACTTC.

V gene TRBV7-8 combines with J gene TRBJ1-1; TRBD1 matches at 11 bases. Trimming took 3 bases from V and 6 from J; bases not matched to a gene: 3. The CDR3 contains 14 residues. The germline V gene encodes CDR1 SGHVS and CDR2 FQNEAQ. The CDR3 DNA follows: TGTGCCAGCAGCTTCCGGACAGGGGGCTCTGAAGCTTTCTTT. Amino acids: CASSFRTGGSEAFF.

This clone was observed a handful of times. The chain is built from TRBV7-8 and TRBJ2-7, with 7 bases that match TRBD2. The CDR3 has 13 amino acids. With V trimmed by 0 bases and J by 6 bases, 2 bases remained unmatched. CDR1 and CDR2 (germline): SGHVS, FQNEAQ. The chain's CDR3 is CASSLAGGTEQYF. In DNA form, the CDR3 reads TGTGCCAGCAGCTTAGCGGGGGGGACCGAGCAGTACTTC. Looking up the rest from reference TRBV7-8 and TRBJ2-7 gives the full variable domain: GAGVSQSPRYKVAKRGQDVALRCDPISGHVSLFWYQQALGQGPEFLTYFQNEAQLDKSGLPSDRFFAERPEGSVSTLKIQRTQQEDSAVYLCASSLAGGTEQYFGPGTRLTVT.

The chain carries TRBV18 and TRBJ1-5; 8 bases agree with TRBD1. The CDR3 loop spans 14 amino acids. V dropped 5 bases and J dropped 3; count of bases not matched to a gene: 3. The germline V gene has CDR1 KGHSH and CDR2 LQKENI. The CDR3 here is CASSGQGNNQPQHF. In nucleotides, the CDR3 is TGTGCCAGCTCAGGACAGGGCAACAATCAGCCCCAGCATTTT.

The J gene is TRBJ2-1, the V gene TRBV7-2; TRBD1 is a possible D gene (5 bases). The CDR3 covers 15 residues. V lost 3 bases to trimming and J lost 1 base, with 10 bases between them. Germline V gene lookup returns CDR1 SGHTA and CDR2 FQGNSA. CDR3 loop: CASSFVTGSYNEQFF. Written as DNA, the CDR3 is TGTGCCAGCAGCTTCGTCACAGGTTCCTACAATGAGCAGTTCTTC.

In nucleotides, the CDR3 is TGTGCCAGCAGTTTCCGACTAGCGGAAAGGGGCTACGAGCAGTACTTC. Translated: CASSFRLAERGYEQYF. V usage is TRBV27 and J usage is TRBJ2-7; 9 bases agree with TRBD2. The CDR3 runs to 16 residues. The germline CDR1 and CDR2 sequences are MNHEY and SMNVEV (reference sequence). V was clipped by 3 bases and J by 3 bases; unmatched bases: 9.